This T cell receptor (beta chain) is drawn from a study of T cell responses to AZD1222 COVID-19 vaccine. Study as a whole: Whether given at about 4 or about 12 weeks, second doses were pooled. Study-wide points: Sampling that yielded the repertoires occurred only after the peak T cell response. Clonal diversity was possibly underestimated, and white British individuals and females predominated among donors.

About this clone itself: Antigen unknown.

Assay: immunoSEQ multiplex PCR; the TCRdb copy retains only in-frame clones and omits some. The sample holds some 170,000 clones, about 89% seen once. In germline, CDR1 is LNHDA, CDR2 SQIVND (reference sequence). The CDR3 has 14 amino acids. V shed 7 bases and J shed 5 bases, with 18 bases lying between them. The specimen comprised peripheral blood, sampled on day 0 of AZD1222 vaccination. The sequence was obtained from an adult in good health. This chain links TRBV19 with TRBJ2-7; D unclear. CDR3 DNA: TGTGCCAGTACCCGCACACCGGCAGCTAACGAGCAGTACGTC. It translates to CASTRTPAANEQYV.